These 25 T cell receptor beta chains were sequenced from one sample in a study of shared clonotypes between healthy human individuals. It was CD45RO-negative cells, positively selected for CCR7, that made up naive CD8 cells, with terminally differentiated effector memory CD45RA+ cells excluded. The repertoire was sequenced with immunoSEQ multiplex PCR; TCRdb's copy has only in-frame clones and lacks some. This sample has about 2 million clones, with over 85% found just once. The sequenced material came from naive CD8+ T cells sorted from blood. Receptors originate from a man aged 18 to 29 in good health.

With regard to this clone: This sample also contains other DNA sequences that code for the same CDR3. The chain joins TRBV6-5 to TRBJ2-7; D remains unclear. The CDR3 is 13 amino acids. Germline V lookup: CDR1 MNHEY, CDR2 SVGAGI. Trimming removed 6 bases from V and 0 bases from J, with 9 bases in between. For the CDR3, the DNA is TGTGCCAGCAGCCCCTTGGGCTCCTACGAGCAGTACTTC. Encoded protein: CASSPLGSYEQYF.

The chain employs TRBV7-2 and TRBJ2-7; TRBD1 matches 7 bases. V gave up 0 bases and J gave up 3 bases; unmatched junction bases: 5. Germline CDR1 and CDR2: SGHTA and FQGNSA. The length of the CDR3 is 15 residues. The CDR3 region is CASSLAHRGSYEQYF. In DNA, the CDR3 is TGTGCCAGCAGCTTAGCCCACAGGGGCAGCTACGAGCAGTACTTC.

V is TRBV15 and J is TRBJ2-1, with TRBD2 matching 13 bases. The CDR3 has 15 residues. With 5 bases clipped from V and 7 bases from J, the junction kept 5 bases outside the gene matches. Germline CDR1 and CDR2: LNHNV and YYDKDF (reference sequence). The CDR3 DNA reads as TGTGCCACCAGCCTCCGGACTAGCGGGAGTAATGAGCAGTTCTTC. This encodes CATSLRTSGSNEQFF.

The chain has TRBV5-6 and TRBJ1-2; weak D call: TRBD1 (5 bases). Looked up from germline, CDR1 is SGHDT and CDR2 is YYEEEE. The CDR3 totals 15 residues. The V and J ends lost 0 bases and 0 bases respectively, with 9 bases between them. The CDR3 DNA sequence: TGTGCCAGCAGCTTGGAGGGGTCGACTAACTATGGCTACACCTTC. Its protein product is CASSLEGSTNYGYTF.

J is TRBJ2-1 and V is TRBV29-1; 8 bases map to TRBD1. Germline CDR1 and CDR2: SQVTM and ANQGSEA. V shed 2 bases, J shed 4 bases, and the junction held 4 bases outside the gene matches. The CDR3 is made up of 14 amino acids. The CDR3 reads CSVERTGIYNEQFF. The CDR3 DNA follows: TGCAGCGTTGAAAGGACAGGGATTTACAATGAGCAGTTCTTC.

The chain has TRBV4-3 and TRBJ2-7, with D tentatively TRBD1 (6 bases). Germline V lookup: CDR1 LGHNA, CDR2 YSLEER. This CDR3 region has 16 residues. Trimming removed 5 bases from V and 0 bases from J, with 17 bases in between. Here the CDR3 DNA reads TGCGCCAGCAGCGAAGCCATTACGACAGGCTCCTACGAGCAGTACTTC. It is translated as CASSEAITTGSYEQYF.

This chain uses TRBV27 with TRBJ2-1, with D hard to call. This CDR3 region has 13 residues. Germline-derived CDR1 and CDR2 are MNHEY and SMNVEV (reference sequence). V lost 5 bases, J lost 6 bases, and 11 bases lay in between. The CDR3 region has the DNA TGTGCCAGCAGTCTCAACGACTTCAATGAGCAGTTCTTC. Its protein is CASSLNDFNEQFF.

V usage is TRBV9 and J usage is TRBJ2-1, with D possibly matching TRBD2 (6 bases). Trimming shortened V by 3 bases and J by 4 bases, and 11 bases separated the two germline ends. The CDR3 has 14 amino acids. CDR1 and CDR2 (germline): SGDLS, YYNGEE. The CDR3, as DNA: TGTGCCAGCAGCGGTATACGGGGGTACAATGAGCAGTTCTTC. Translation gives CASSGIRGYNEQFF.

The chain employs TRBV18 and TRBJ1-2; no reliable D call. Germline values: CDR1 KGHSH, CDR2 LQKENI. The CDR3 is 19 amino acids. V was shortened by 0 bases and J by 4 bases, with 24 bases between the two germline ends. The CDR3 sequence: CASSPPPGSVWFTSYGYTF. CDR3 nucleotides: TGTGCCAGCTCACCACCGCCGGGCTCTGTGTGGTTTACCTCCTATGGCTACACCTTC. The full variable domain, in which reference TRBV18 and TRBJ1-2 provide the parts outside the CDR3, is NAGVMQNPRHLVRRRGQEARLRCSPMKGHSHVYWYRQLPEEGLKFMVYLQKENIIDESGMPKERFSAEFPKEGPSILRIQQVVRGDSAAYFCASSPPPGSVWFTSYGYTFGSGTRLTVV.

The gene calls are TRBV5-1 and TRBJ2-7, with TRBD1 matching over 8 bases. The V gene's germline CDR1 is SGHRS and CDR2 YFSETQ. The CDR3 has 15 amino acids. The V and J ends lost 1 base and 0 bases, in that order; junction bases with no gene match: 3. The CDR3 protein is CASSLSQGVSYEQYF. The CDR3 bases are TGCGCCAGCAGCTTGTCACAGGGGGTCTCCTACGAGCAGTACTTC.

This clone turned up a few times. The chain uses TRBV11-1 and TRBJ1-2; 10 bases map to TRBD1. Germline trimming cut 5 bases from V and 4 bases from J; bases unmatched to any gene: 10. The germline gives CDR1 SGHAT, CDR2 FQDESV (reference sequence). The CDR3 is made up of 16 amino acids. In DNA form, the CDR3 reads TGTGCCAGCAGCCGAAGTGGGGGACAGGGGACCTATGGCTACACCTTC. It translates to CASSRSGGQGTYGYTF.

The chain joins TRBV5-6 to TRBJ2-1; either TRBD1 or TRBD2 may fit D (5 bases each). The V gene's germline CDR1 is SGHDT and CDR2 YYEEEE. The CDR3 consists of 18 residues. The V gene lost 1 base and the J gene lost 2 bases, with 19 bases spanning the gap. CDR3 in amino acids: CASSLPQGWGMTYNEQFF. The CDR3 region has the DNA TGTGCCAGCAGCTTGCCCCAAGGTTGGGGGATGACCTACAATGAGCAGTTCTTC.

In regard to this clone: Other DNA variants within this sample encode the same CDR3. The V and J genes are TRBV13 and TRBJ2-7; tentatively, D is TRBD1 or TRBD2 (6 bases each). CDR3 length: 15 residues. CDR1 PRHDT and CDR2 FYEKMQ come from the germline V gene (reference sequence). Trimming cost V 1 base and J 0 bases, with 10 bases left between them. This CDR3 reads CASSLAGAPSYEQYF. Written as DNA, the CDR3 is TGTGCCAGCAGCTTAGCGGGGGCGCCCTCCTACGAGCAGTACTTC.

The chain recombines TRBV28 with TRBJ1-4; TRBD1 might be the D (6 bases). With 3 bases removed from V and 10 bases from J, the gap between germline ends came to 18 bases. Per the germline V gene, CDR1 is MDHEN and CDR2 is SYDVKM. The CDR3 is made up of 15 amino acids. Here the CDR3 reads CASSFLAGAEGKLFF. Written as DNA, the CDR3 is TGTGCCAGCAGTTTTCTTGCAGGGGCAGAGGGAAAACTGTTTTTT.

The chain combines TRBV14 with TRBJ1-2, with D perhaps TRBD1 (5 bases). The germline V gene has CDR1 SGHDN and CDR2 FVKESK. The CDR3 totals 15 residues. V lost 4 bases, J lost 7 bases, and 19 bases lay in between. The CDR3 loop is CASSPTGLMTCGYTF. The CDR3 DNA follows: TGTGCCAGCAGCCCAACAGGACTTATGACGTGTGGCTACACCTTC.

The chain combines TRBV19 with TRBJ1-5; tentatively, D is TRBD1 (6 bases). Trimming stripped 3 bases from V and 0 bases from J, with 12 bases between. Per germline, CDR1 LNHDA and CDR2 SQIVND (reference sequence). The CDR3 extends over 16 amino acids. In DNA form, the CDR3 reads TGTGCCAGTAGTATTAGGACAGATTATAGCAATCAGCCCCAGCATTTT. The encoded protein is CASSIRTDYSNQPQHF.

This clone came up once. The sample has other DNA sequences that encode this CDR3 too. The V and J genes are TRBV5-6 and TRBJ2-7; D may be TRBD1 or TRBD2 (5 bases each). CDR3 length equals 14 residues. Trimming stripped 2 bases from V and 1 base from J, with 10 bases between. CDR1 SGHDT and CDR2 YYEEEE come from the germline V gene. The CDR3 DNA follows: TGTGCCAGCAGCTTCGGGACCGAATCCTACGAGCAGTACTTC. This translates into CASSFGTESYEQYF.

The chain combines TRBV4-1 with TRBJ2-1; the D call may be TRBD1 or TRBD2 (5 bases each). CDR1 is MGHRA, CDR2 YSYEKL, per germline. V dropped 0 bases and J dropped 0 bases, with 12 bases sitting between them. The CDR3 covers 17 residues. The CDR3 sequence is CASSQDGAGSSYNEQFF. The CDR3 DNA follows: TGCGCCAGCAGCCAAGATGGGGCAGGGAGCTCCTACAATGAGCAGTTCTTC.

This chain connects TRBV11-3 to TRBJ2-1; D possibly corresponds to TRBD2 (6 bases). Trimming removed 3 bases at V and 0 bases at J, with 9 bases between. Germline V gene data show CDR1 as SGHNT and CDR2 as YENEEA. The CDR3 has 15 amino acids. The DNA of the CDR3 is TGTGCCAGCAGCTTTCTCGGGGGCTCCTACAATGAGCAGTTCTTC. Its translation: CASSFLGGSYNEQFF.

With respect to this clone: The sample has other DNA sequences that encode this CDR3 too. CDR3 region: CASSWGTVNQPQHF. In DNA, the CDR3 is TGTGCCAGCAGCTGGGGGACAGTAAATCAGCCCCAGCATTTT. The genes are TRBV5-6 and TRBJ1-5; 7 bases are a match to TRBD1. Germline CDR1 is SGHDT and CDR2 is YYEEEE. V shed 3 bases, J shed 4 bases, and the junction held 4 bases outside the gene matches. The CDR3 sequence is 14 residues long.

This chain uses TRBV6-5 with TRBJ1-1, with D perhaps matching TRBD1 (5 bases). Germline V gene sequence: CDR1 MNHEY, CDR2 SVGAGI. The CDR3 is 14 amino acids. With 8 bases removed from V and 3 bases from J, the gap between germline ends came to 16 bases. The CDR3 bases are TGTGCCAGCGGGGCCCTCGGCGGGGACACTGAAGCTTTCTTT. Residues: CASGALGGDTEAFF.

J is TRBJ2-5 and V is TRBV4-3, with no clear D. CDR1 LGHNA and CDR2 YSLEER come from the germline V gene. The germline V and J ends were trimmed by 2 bases and 2 bases, with 15 bases remaining between them. The CDR3 runs 16 residues. The CDR3 is CASSQKHGLGQETQYF. CDR3 DNA sequence: TGCGCCAGCAGCCAAAAACACGGCCTGGGTCAAGAGACCCAGTACTTC.

With regard to this clone: This CDR3 is also generated by other DNA sequences in the sample. CDR3 in DNA: TGTGCCAGCAGTGAACTGGGGGCAAGCTACGAGCAGTACTTC. Amino acid sequence: CASSELGASYEQYF. The gene calls are TRBV6-1 and TRBJ2-7, with a possible D match to TRBD1 (6 bases). In germline, CDR1 is MNHNS, CDR2 SASEGT. The CDR3 is 14 residues long. V dropped 2 bases and J dropped 3 bases, with 11 bases sitting between them.

This sequence joins TRBV6-5 and TRBJ2-1, with a possible D match to TRBD2 (7 bases). Trimming stripped 6 bases from V and 0 bases from J, with 9 bases between. Germline CDR1 MNHEY, CDR2 SVGAGI. The CDR3 contains 14 residues. CDR3 bases: TGTGCCAGCAGGGCGGGGGCCTCCTACAATGAGCAGTTCTTC. Translation gives CASRAGASYNEQFF.

The chain links TRBV6-7 to TRBJ2-6; D gene uncertain. TRBV6-7 is filed as an ORF, its function uncertain. Trimming removed 0 bases from V and 1 base from J, with 19 bases in between. CDR3 size: 20 residues. CDR3 DNA sequence: TGTGCCAGCAGTTACTCGAGATGTGTTAGCTCCCATTCTGGGGCCAACGTCCTGACTTTC. Translating gives CASSYSRCVSSHSGANVLTF.